The present TCR beta chain was sequenced within a study of CD8 T cells in Susac syndrome. As to this clonotype: Its antigen is still unknown.

With random hexamers, reverse transcription was performed on about 0.5 to 1 ug of RNA. An immunoSEQ multiplex PCR amplified TCR beta CDR3 over 54 Vbeta and 13 Jbeta. TCRdb itself ran the immunoSEQ multiplex PCR reads through MiXCR, one entry per CDR3 protein. The sample lists some 450,000 distinct CDR3 sequences; approximately 85% were seen once. Study outcomes and limitations: The authors acknowledged that their TCR sequencing and HLA analysis involved a relatively small number of individuals.

Germline V lookup: CDR1 MGHRA, CDR2 YSYEKL. The CDR3 is 14 amino acids. V lost 8 bases to trimming and J lost 6 bases; unmatched junction nucleotides: 9. TCR beta from blood CD8+ and CD4+ T cells was sequenced. Sample: CD8+ T cells from PBMCs. This chain connects TRBV4-1 to TRBJ2-2, with 7 positions matching TRBD2. The receptor was isolated from a human donor with multiple sclerosis. CDR3 DNA sequence: TGCGCCAGCCGCAGGGTCCGGGGGGCCGGGGAGCTGTTTTTT. It translates to CASRRVRGAGELFF.